One and the same sample provided the 27 T cell receptor beta chains below, sequenced in a study of shared clonotypes between healthy human individuals. Sequenced by immunoSEQ multiplex PCR; TCRdb stores in-frame clones only, minus some. The repertoire holds a few million clones, around 95% seen once, with 1.5% to 2% in the top ten. CD8 cells regarded as naive lacked CD45RO, were positively chosen for CCR7, and omitted terminally differentiated effector memory CD45RA+ cells. Material: naive CD8+ T cells from PBMCs. The receptors were gathered from a man younger than 35 in good health. Some clones in this sample may be carry-over from other donors' samples.

The gene calls are TRBV7-8 and TRBJ2-3; D gene unclear. This CDR3 comprises 14 residues. Trimming removed 3 bases at V and 12 bases at J, with 19 bases between. Per germline, CDR1 SGHVS and CDR2 FQNEAQ. DNA of the CDR3: TGTGCCAGCAGCTTGGGCAAGTCGGGCCAAAATCAGTATTTT. Encoded protein: CASSLGKSGQNQYF. Complete variable domain (other parts from reference TRBV7-8 and TRBJ2-3): GAGVSQSPRYKVAKRGQDVALRCDPISGHVSLFWYQQALGQGPEFLTYFQNEAQLDKSGLPSDRFFAERPEGSVSTLKIQRTQQEDSAVYLCASSLGKSGQNQYFGPGTRLTVL.

About this clone: One end of the junction varies from germline; a read error may be responsible. This chain connects TRBV28 to TRBJ2-1; TRBD1 agrees at 10 bases. This CDR3 has 14 amino acids. The V gene's germline CDR1 is MDHEN and CDR2 SYDVKM. Here the CDR3 reads CASILGTGADEQFF. The CDR3 DNA reads as TGTGCCAGCATTTTAGGGACAGGGGCTGATGAGCAGTTCTTC.

The gene calls are TRBV6-5 and TRBJ2-5; 7 bases align to TRBD2. The CDR3 has 15 amino acids. J was trimmed by 3 bases and V by 0 bases; bases with no gene match: 4. Germline V gene data show CDR1 as MNHEY and CDR2 as SVGAGI. Here the CDR3 DNA reads TGTGCCAGCAGTTACTCGACTAGCAGCGAAGAGACCCAGTACTTC. Translating gives CASSYSTSSEETQYF.

This clone was picked up a small number of times. The V gene is TRBV11-2, the J gene TRBJ1-3; 7 nucleotides agree with TRBD1. The V segment lost 1 base and the J segment 12 bases; nucleotides outside the gene matches: 9. This CDR3 is built from 14 residues. Germline V gene sequence: CDR1 SGHAT, CDR2 FQNNGV. CDR3 in DNA: TGTGCCAGCAGCTTAGTCGGGACAGCCAGTGGCATATATTTT. Protein sequence: CASSLVGTASGIYF. The full variable domain, completed using reference TRBV11-2 and TRBJ1-3, is EAGVAQSPRYKIIEKRQSVAFWCNPISGHATLYWYQQILGQGPKLLIQFQNNGVVDDSQLPKDRFSAERLKGVDSTLKIQPAKLEDSAVYLCASSLVGTASGIYFGEGSWLTVV.

The rearrangement joins TRBV27 to TRBJ2-3; 8 nucleotides line up with TRBD2. Germline CDR1 and CDR2: MNHEY and SMNVEV (reference sequence). Trimming took 4 bases from V and 3 from J; bases not matched to a gene: 6. The CDR3 is 15 amino acids. Here the CDR3 reads CASSSAGGGTDTQYF. For the CDR3, the DNA is TGTGCCAGCAGTTCCGCCGGGGGGGGGACAGATACGCAGTATTTT.

The V call is TRBV19, the J call TRBJ2-1; TRBD2 matches 10 bases. The CDR3 has 15 residues. V lost 3 bases and J lost 5; bases outside the gene matches: 4. Germline loops: CDR1 LNHDA, CDR2 SQIVND (reference sequence). CDR3 sequence: CASSISSGSHNEQFF. DNA of the CDR3: TGTGCCAGTAGTATTTCTAGCGGGAGTCACAATGAGCAGTTCTTC.

The chain has TRBV11-3 and TRBJ2-2; TRBD1 agrees at 8 bases. The ends lost 6 bases at V and 6 bases at J; junction bases unmatched: 3. CDR1 and CDR2 (germline): SGHNT, YENEEA. The CDR3 is 13 amino acids. The CDR3 is CASRDRGAGELFF. CDR3 bases: TGTGCCAGCAGAGACAGGGGAGCCGGGGAGCTGTTTTTT. Using reference TRBV11-3 and TRBJ2-2 for the parts outside the CDR3, the full variable domain is EAGVVQSPRYKIIEKKQPVAFWCNPISGHNTLYWYLQNLGQGPELLIRYENEEAVDDSQLPKDRFSAERLKGVDSTLKIQPAELGDSAVYLCASRDRGAGELFFGEGSRLTVL.

The chain uses TRBV19 and TRBJ1-4; perhaps TRBD1 as D (6 bases). Germline CDR1 is LNHDA and CDR2 is SQIVND (reference sequence). Trimming shortened V by 7 bases and J by 7 bases, and 13 bases separated the two germline ends. This CDR3 comprises 13 residues. The CDR3 loop is CASNDRTGEKLFF. CDR3 nucleotide sequence: TGTGCCAGTAACGACAGGACGGGTGAAAAACTGTTTTTT.

With regard to this clone: Other DNA sequences of this sample code for an identical CDR3. This chain links TRBV4-3 with TRBJ1-1; D uncertain. Germline CDR1 LGHNA, CDR2 YSLEER. This CDR3 has 13 residues. Trimming removed 1 base from V and 1 base from J, with 4 bases in between. CDR3 sequence reads: CASSQGRNTEAFF. CDR3 nucleotide sequence: TGCGCCAGCAGCCAAGGAAGGAACACTGAAGCTTTCTTT.

The chain links TRBV6-5 to TRBJ1-1, with TRBD1 identical over 8 bases. Germline CDR1 is MNHEY and CDR2 is SVGAGI. The CDR3 runs to 14 residues. Losses at the gene ends were 2 bases for V and 11 bases for J; bases not matched to a gene: 10. The chain's CDR3 is CASSYSRQGIRAFF. The DNA for the CDR3 is TGTGCCAGCAGTTACAGCCGACAGGGGATACGGGCTTTCTTT.

The chain recombines TRBV9 with TRBJ1-3; D unresolved. The CDR3 is 17 residues long. Germline CDR1 and CDR2: SGDLS and YYNGEE. V was clipped by 4 bases and J by 2 bases, with 19 bases between them. In nucleotides, the CDR3 is TGTGCCAGCAGCACCGGGGAGCGTGCCCTCCCTGGAAACACCATATATTTT. Amino acids: CASSTGERALPGNTIYF.

V usage is TRBV29-1 and J usage is TRBJ1-3; D not resolved. The germline CDR1 and CDR2 sequences are SQVTM and ANQGSEA. CDR3 length: 14 amino acids. The V gene lost 7 bases and the J gene lost 2 bases, with 15 bases spanning the gap. In nucleotides, the CDR3 is TGCAGCGCCCTGACATTTAGTGCTGGAAACACCATATATTTT. This encodes CSALTFSAGNTIYF.

The chain joins TRBV19 to TRBJ2-7; a weak D match, TRBD1 (6 bases). Trimming took 5 bases from V and 0 from J, leaving 26 bases between them. Germline V lookup: CDR1 LNHDA, CDR2 SQIVND (reference sequence). CDR3 length: 19 amino acids. The CDR3 bases are TGTGCCAGTAGTTCCCGCGACATTTTCTCGGGACATAGCTCCTACGAGCAGTACTTC. Translated: CASSSRDIFSGHSSYEQYF. Together with reference TRBV19 and TRBJ2-7, the CDR3 gives the full variable domain: DGGITQSPKYLFRKEGQNVTLSCEQNLNHDAMYWYRQDPGQGLRLIYYSQIVNDFQKGDIAEGYSVSREKKESFPLTVTSAQKNPTAFYLCASSSRDIFSGHSSYEQYFGPGTRLTVT.

The chain has TRBV6-6 and TRBJ2-7, with D possibly being TRBD2 (6 bases). The germline V gene has CDR1 MNHNY and CDR2 SVGAGI (reference sequence). Trimming cost V 8 bases and J 2 bases, with 10 bases left between them. CDR3 length equals 12 residues. The CDR3 loop reads CASGTGAYEQYF. The CDR3 region has the DNA TGTGCCAGCGGTACGGGAGCCTACGAGCAGTACTTC.

The sample holds one count of this clone. This chain links TRBV6-1 with TRBJ1-1; D is uncertain. Trimming removed 4 bases at V and 2 bases at J, with 14 bases between. Germline assignment: CDR1 MNHNS and CDR2 SASEGT. This CDR3 has 15 amino acids. The CDR3 here is CASSGWIDPNTEAFF. The CDR3 bases are TGTGCCAGCAGTGGGTGGATCGACCCTAACACTGAAGCTTTCTTT.

The chain uses TRBV6-5 and TRBJ2-7; TRBD1 is a possible D gene (6 bases). CDR1 MNHEY and CDR2 SVGAGI come from the germline V gene. V was pared by 6 bases and J by 4 bases, with 10 bases between. There are 12 residues in the CDR3. DNA for the CDR3: TGTGCCAGCAGCCCACAGGGATACGAGCAGTACTTC. It is translated as CASSPQGYEQYF.

As concerns this clone: Distinct nucleotide sequences in the sample also encode this CDR3. The chain recombines TRBV9 with TRBJ2-7; TRBD1 or TRBD2 may be the D gene (5 bases each). In germline, CDR1 is SGDLS, CDR2 YYNGEE. V shed 4 bases and J shed 4 bases, with 12 bases lying between them. CDR3 length: 13 residues. The CDR3 DNA reads TGTGCCAGCAGCCCGGGACCCAGTTACGAGCAGTACTTC. Amino acids: CASSPGPSYEQYF.

In DNA form, the CDR3 reads TGTGCCAGCAGCTTAGATTGGATGAGGAATCAGCCCCAGCATTTT. This sequence encodes CASSLDWMRNQPQHF. The chain uses TRBV7-2 and TRBJ1-5; no clear D gene. Germline-derived CDR1 and CDR2 are SGHTA and FQGNSA. V lost 1 base, J lost 4 bases, and 11 bases lay in between. The CDR3 is made up of 15 amino acids.

The chain joins TRBV4-1 to TRBJ2-7, with 7 bases identical to TRBD2. The junction had 14 bases not matched to a gene; V was cut back by 7 bases and J by 5 bases. The CDR3 is made up of 15 amino acids. The germline V gene encodes CDR1 MGHRA and CDR2 YSYEKL. The CDR3 coding sequence is TGCGCCAGCAAAATCGGAGCGGGAAGTGGTAACGAGCAGTACTTC. Translating it yields CASKIGAGSGNEQYF.

V gene TRBV27 combines with J gene TRBJ1-4; 8 bases agree with TRBD1. The V gene end was trimmed by 4 bases and the J gene end by 7 bases; junction bases not matched to a gene: 5. The CDR3 is 14 amino acids. Per the germline V gene, CDR1 is MNHEY and CDR2 is SMNVEV (reference sequence). CDR3 bases: TGTGCCAGCAGTTCAGGGGGCGGTGGTGAAAAACTGTTTTTT. Its protein is CASSSGGGGEKLFF.

The chain combines TRBV11-3 with TRBJ2-3; D gene uncertain. The V and J ends lost 0 bases and 5 bases respectively, with 6 bases between them. The germline V gene has CDR1 SGHNT and CDR2 YENEEA. The CDR3 runs 13 residues. This CDR3 reads CASSLDSRDTQYF. CDR3 nucleotides: TGTGCCAGCAGCTTAGATTCTAGAGATACGCAGTATTTT.

The rearrangement joins TRBV2 to TRBJ1-1; 7 bases are shared with TRBD1. The V and J ends lost 3 bases and 8 bases, in that order; junction bases with no gene match: 21. This CDR3 is built from 18 residues. Germline CDR1 and CDR2: SNHLY and FYNNEI. CDR3 in amino acids: CASSDSGGLEGFSEEAFF. The CDR3 DNA reads as TGTGCCAGCAGTGATTCAGGGGGTCTTGAAGGTTTTTCGGAAGAAGCTTTCTTT.

This chain connects TRBV19 to TRBJ2-7; D is perhaps TRBD2 (6 bases). V lost 4 bases and J 2 bases, leaving 12 bases between the germline ends. CDR1 is LNHDA and CDR2 is SQIVND in the germline V gene (reference sequence). The CDR3 extends over 14 amino acids. The CDR3 sequence is CASSSSGGAYEQYF. In nucleotides, the CDR3 is TGTGCCAGTAGTAGTAGCGGAGGGGCCTACGAGCAGTACTTC. The whole variable domain, filled in from reference TRBV19 and TRBJ2-7, reads DGGITQSPKYLFRKEGQNVTLSCEQNLNHDAMYWYRQDPGQGLRLIYYSQIVNDFQKGDIAEGYSVSREKKESFPLTVTSAQKNPTAFYLCASSSSGGAYEQYFGPGTRLTVT.

Worth noting for this clone: Other nucleotide sequences from this sample produce the same CDR3. The J gene is TRBJ1-2, the V gene TRBV6-5; D is unclear. Trimming took 0 bases from V and 5 from J, leaving 7 bases between them. Germline V CDR1 and CDR2: MNHEY, SVGAGI. The CDR3 runs 13 residues. The CDR3 loop is CASSYSTAYGYTF. The CDR3 bases are TGTGCCAGCAGTTACTCGACGGCTTATGGCTACACCTTC.

The gene calls are TRBV7-8 and TRBJ1-4; 7 bases match TRBD1. The trim removed 1 base at V and 8 bases at J, leaving 4 bases unmatched. There are 14 residues in the CDR3. The germline gives CDR1 SGHVS, CDR2 FQNEAQ. The CDR3 bases are TGTGCCAGCAGCTTAGTGGGGGACAGAGAAAAACTGTTTTTT. Translating gives CASSLVGDREKLFF.

This clone was seen a handful of times. The V gene is TRBV29-1, the J gene TRBJ1-1; 10 nucleotides line up with TRBD1. Trimming removed 1 base from V and 7 bases from J; junction bases left unmatched: 6. Germline loops: CDR1 SQVTM, CDR2 ANQGSEA. This CDR3 is built from 14 residues. CDR3 sequence reads: CSVEGGQGGGEAFF. The CDR3, as DNA: TGCAGCGTTGAAGGAGGACAGGGGGGAGGTGAAGCTTTCTTT.

This clone is a singleton in its sample. Different DNA sequences within this sample yield the same CDR3. The rearrangement joins TRBV7-3 to TRBJ2-1; TRBD2 agrees at 8 bases. The V gene end was trimmed by 1 base and the J gene end by 2 bases; junction bases not matched to a gene: 1. From germline, CDR1 is SGHTA and CDR2 FQGTGA. This CDR3 contains 15 residues. CDR3 DNA sequence: TGTGCCAGCAGCTTAATAGCGGGACCCTACAATGAGCAGTTCTTC. It encodes CASSLIAGPYNEQFF.